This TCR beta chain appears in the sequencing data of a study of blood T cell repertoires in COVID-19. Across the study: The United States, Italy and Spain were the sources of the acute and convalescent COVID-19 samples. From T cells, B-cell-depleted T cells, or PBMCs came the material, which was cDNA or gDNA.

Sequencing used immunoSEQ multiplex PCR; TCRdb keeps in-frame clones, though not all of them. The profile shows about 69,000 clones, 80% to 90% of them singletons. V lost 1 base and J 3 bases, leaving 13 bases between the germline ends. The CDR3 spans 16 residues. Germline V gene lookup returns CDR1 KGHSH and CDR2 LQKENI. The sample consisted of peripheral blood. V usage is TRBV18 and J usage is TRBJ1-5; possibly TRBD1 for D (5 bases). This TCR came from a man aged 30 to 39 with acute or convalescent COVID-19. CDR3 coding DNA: TGTGCCAGCTCACCACTGGGGCAGGTTCCCAATCAGCCCCAGCATTTT. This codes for CASSPLGQVPNQPQHF.